Listed below are T cell receptor beta chains from one sample, sequenced in a study of T cells after yellow fever vaccination. TCRdb reprocessed the 5' RACE reads via MiXCR and lists one record per CDR3 protein. Of approximately 300,000 distinct CDR3 sequences in the sample, around 10% were seen once. Source: CD4+ T cells sorted from PBMCs, taken 45 days after the yellow fever booster vaccination. The receptor source for this set is a man between 18 and 35 years old who received the YFV17D yellow fever vaccine. The CDR3 runs from the conserved cysteine through the conserved F or W.

v_call: TRBV6-5; cdr3_aa: CASIGSGFEQFF
v_call: TRBV3-1; cdr3_aa: CASSRKRTGTSGGLGNEQFF
v_call: TRBV7-3; cdr3_aa: CASSSRGRTYQETQYF
v_call: TRBV30; cdr3_aa: CAWSVAEDEKLFF
v_call: TRBV20-1; cdr3_aa: CSARDSGSEALHF
v_call: TRBV6-5; cdr3_aa: CAISYYEEFGEPFF
v_call: TRBV7-2; cdr3_aa: CASSLKYDRGYNEQFF
v_call: TRBV5-1; cdr3_aa: CASSLDRINTEAFF
v_call: TRBV2; cdr3_aa: CASRGGSMNTEAFF
v_call: TRBV2; cdr3_aa: CASSPGLLQPQHF
v_call: TRBV12-3/TRBV12-4; cdr3_aa: CASSLARDRATYNEQFF
v_call: TRBV10-3; cdr3_aa: CAISEEDTQYF
v_call: TRBV5-1; cdr3_aa: CASSPDRSGGDTQYF
v_call: TRBV7-2; cdr3_aa: CASSLGTGYEAFF
v_call: TRBV28; cdr3_aa: CASSLYGPGGYTF
v_call: TRBV6-6; cdr3_aa: CASSYYAGVKNTGELFF